This TCR beta chain originates from a study of cytomegalovirus exposure and HLA in healthy donors. The overall study: HLA-typed donors were the source of tens of millions of unique TCRs held in an early data release.

Researchers ran the PCR with 60 Vbeta and 13 Jbeta primers. Sequenced by immunoSEQ multiplex PCR; TCRdb stores in-frame clones only, minus some. The table records roughly 120,000 clones, 76% of them present only once. Overall study results and limits: TCR sequences were mostly rare, though some public TCRs occurred in many donors. A few of the chains that were CMV-associated were confirmed in vitro to be specific for CMV antigens.

The CDR3 sequence is 14 residues long. Trimming left V 6 bases short and J 1 base short, with 12 bases between. Germline V lookup: CDR1 SGHVS, CDR2 FQNEAQ. On this clone: Its specificity is unknown.

The rearrangement uses TRBV7-8 and TRBJ1-1; perhaps TRBD1 as D (5 bases). The sequenced sample was PBMCs. The TCR originated in a man aged 45-60 years in good health and CMV-seropositive. CDR3 bases: TGTGCCAGCAGACTTGGGGGGTCGAACACTGAAGCTTTCTTT. This translates into CASRLGGSNTEAFF.